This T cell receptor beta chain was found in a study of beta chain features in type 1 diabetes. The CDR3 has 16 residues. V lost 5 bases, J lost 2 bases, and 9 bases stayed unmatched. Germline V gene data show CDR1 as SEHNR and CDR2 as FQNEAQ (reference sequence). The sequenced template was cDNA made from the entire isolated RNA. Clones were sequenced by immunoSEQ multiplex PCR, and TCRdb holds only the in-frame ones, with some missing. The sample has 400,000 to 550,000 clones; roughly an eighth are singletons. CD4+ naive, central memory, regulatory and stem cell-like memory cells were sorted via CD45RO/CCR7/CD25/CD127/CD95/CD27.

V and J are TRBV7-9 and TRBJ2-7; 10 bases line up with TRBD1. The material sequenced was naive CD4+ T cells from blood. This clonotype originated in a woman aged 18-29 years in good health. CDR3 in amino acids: CASSTDRDRGTYEQYF. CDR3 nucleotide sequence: TGTGCCAGCAGCACCGACCGGGACAGGGGCACCTACGAGCAGTACTTC. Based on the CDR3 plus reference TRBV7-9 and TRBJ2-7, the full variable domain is DTGVSQNPRHKITKRGQNVTFRCDPISEHNRLYWYRQTLGQGPEFLTYFQNEAQLEKSRLLSDRFSAERPKGSFSTLEIQRTEQGDSAMYLCASSTDRDRGTYEQYFGPGTRLTVT.